The rows below give T cell receptor beta chains drawn from one sample of a study of tumor and adjacent non-tumor tissue in lung cancer. TCRdb independently ran MiXCR on the multiplex PCR reads; one entry per CDR3 protein. The data show some 100,000 distinct CDR3 sequences, approximately 82% seen once. The sequencing input was lung tumor tissue. The receptors stem from a woman aged 55 to 70 with non-small cell lung cancer. The CDR3 runs from the conserved cysteine through the conserved F or W. Fields, in order: J gene, clone size, D gene, V gene, CDR3 DNA, CDR3 protein. D genes are given only for firm matches. Size values are once, few and many counts, or a class for expanded clones, and some rows have none.

J: TRBJ2-7
size: once
D: .
V: TRBV11-2
DNA: TGTGCCAGCAATTGGGACTGCGGAGGATATGAGCAGTACTTC
CDR3: CASNWDCGGYEQYF

J: TRBJ2-1
size: .
D: .
V: TRBV7-9
DNA: TGTGCCAGCAGCTTAAGTCCCCCACACCTCTCCACCTACAATGAGCAGTTCTTC
CDR3: CASSLSPPHLSTYNEQFF

J: TRBJ1-5
size: many
D: TRBD1
V: TRBV6-1
DNA: TGTGCCAGCAGCCCCGAGACAGGGACGAGCCAGCCCCAGCATTTT
CDR3: CASSPETGTSQPQHF

J: TRBJ1-4
size: .
D: TRBD1
V: TRBV20-1
DNA: TGCAGTACTAGGCCCACAGGGGTAACTAATGGACAACTGTTTTTT
CDR3: CSTRPTGVTNGQLFF

J: TRBJ1-6
size: .
D: .
V: TRBV5-4
DNA: TGTGCCAGCAGCTTGGACCCAGGTGGTTCACCCCTCCACTTT
CDR3: CASSLDPGGSPLHF

J: TRBJ2-2
size: few
D: TRBD1
V: TRBV5-5
DNA: TGTGCCAGTATCCGTGGGGGACAGTTGCACACCGGGGAGCTGTTTTTT
CDR3: CASIRGGQLHTGELFF

J: TRBJ2-5
size: .
D: .
V: TRBV6-5
DNA: TGTGCCAGCAGTTATAGGGGGACCCAGTACTTC
CDR3: CASSYRGTQYF

J: TRBJ2-3
size: .
D: .
V: TRBV20-1
DNA: TGCAGAGCTAGAGACCAGCTGGCGGGGGCTTCCACAGATACGCAGTATTTT
CDR3: CRARDQLAGASTDTQYF

J: TRBJ1-1
size: .
D: .
V: TRBV19
DNA: TGTGCCAGTACCCGACAGTCGGGTGGGAACACTGAAGCTTTCTTT
CDR3: CASTRQSGGNTEAFF

J: TRBJ2-1
size: .
D: .
V: TRBV4-1
DNA: TGCGCCAGCAGCCAGGAACCGGGAAAGGAAAACGGTGAGCAGTTCTTC
CDR3: CASSQEPGKENGEQFF

J: TRBJ2-5
size: .
D: .
V: TRBV4-3
DNA: TGCGCCAGCAGCCGACACCGGGACTCACTAGAGACCCACTACTTT
CDR3: CASSRHRDSLETHYF

J: TRBJ1-6
size: .
D: .
V: TRBV28
DNA: TGTGCCAGCAGTCCCCCGCGAGGGTCCCTCCGCTTT
CDR3: CASSPPRGSLRF

J: TRBJ2-1
size: .
D: TRBD2
V: TRBV11-3
DNA: TGTGCCATCAGCTTGGAGTTGACTAGCGGGAGTCACAATGAGCAGATCTTC
CDR3: CAISLELTSGSHNEQIF

J: TRBJ2-7
size: .
D: .
V: TRBV20-1
DNA: TGTTGTGATAGAGATAAGGTTTACGAGCAGTACTTC
CDR3: CCDRDKVYEQYF

J: TRBJ2-1
size: .
D: .
V: TRBV12-3/TRBV12-4
DNA: TGTGCCAGCAAGCTAGGGTACAATGAGCAGTTCTTC
CDR3: CASKLGYNEQFF